The source of this T cell receptor beta chain is a study of metastatic and nonmetastatic thyroid tumors. Each patient went into thyroid surgery without having received any treatment. TCRdb re-processed the PCR reads through MiXCR. The sample shows about 42,000 clones, about 12% of them seen only once. This clone was detected ten times or more. CDR3 size: 14 residues. The V end lost 1 base, the J end lost 2 bases, and 11 bases lay between the germline ends. The germline V gene encodes CDR1 DFQATT and CDR2 SNEGSKA (reference sequence). The chain carries TRBV20-1 and TRBJ2-5; D unclear. Sequenced material: blood. This clonotype was sampled from a male donor with papillary thyroid cancer or a benign thyroid nodule (not recorded which). Some clones in this sample may be carry-over from other donors' samples. The CDR3 reads CSARAMDGQETQYF. CDR3 in DNA: TGCAGTGCTAGAGCAATGGACGGGCAAGAGACCCAGTACTTC.